This TCR beta chain was observed in a study of control samples from healthy donors and cancer patients. Only one count was recorded for this clone. Per germline, CDR1 GTSNPN and CDR2 SVGIG (reference sequence). V was shortened by 2 bases and J by 1 base, with 8 bases between the two germline ends. The CDR3 is made up of 13 amino acids. Some clones are missing from TCRdb's copy, which holds only in-frame ones; the method was immunoSEQ multiplex PCR. The data show about 88,000 clones, 93% seen once. This rearrangement joins TRBV30 to TRBJ1-1, with D possibly being TRBD1 (5 bases). The sample was blood. This receptor was taken from a man younger than 35 in good health. The DNA of the CDR3 is TGTGCCTGGAGTCGGGGCGGGAACACTGAAGCTTTCTTT. This gives the protein CAWSRGGNTEAFF.